This T cell receptor (beta chain) was identified during a study of shared clonotypes between healthy human individuals. Study context: Three CD4 naive, three CD4 memory, two CD8 naive and one CD8 memory plate were used per donor.

Germline CDR1 MNHNS, CDR2 SASEGT. This CDR3 region has 12 residues. The germline V and J ends were trimmed by 11 bases and 5 bases, with 13 bases remaining between them. Here immunoSEQ multiplex PCR was the method, and the copy in TCRdb shows in-frame clones only, minus some. The sample includes 2 million to 2.5 million clones, around 93% of them seen just once. The specimen sequenced was naive CD4+ T cells from PBMCs. As for subset: CD45RA+ positively selected. The TCR sequence derives from a man aged 18 to 29 in good health. Some clones in this sample may be carry-over from other donors' samples. V usage is TRBV6-1 and J usage is TRBJ2-1, with a possible D match to TRBD2 (5 bases). In DNA, the CDR3 is TGTGCCGGCGGGTCTTTTAACAATGAGCAGTTCTTC. Translation gives CAGGSFNNEQFF.